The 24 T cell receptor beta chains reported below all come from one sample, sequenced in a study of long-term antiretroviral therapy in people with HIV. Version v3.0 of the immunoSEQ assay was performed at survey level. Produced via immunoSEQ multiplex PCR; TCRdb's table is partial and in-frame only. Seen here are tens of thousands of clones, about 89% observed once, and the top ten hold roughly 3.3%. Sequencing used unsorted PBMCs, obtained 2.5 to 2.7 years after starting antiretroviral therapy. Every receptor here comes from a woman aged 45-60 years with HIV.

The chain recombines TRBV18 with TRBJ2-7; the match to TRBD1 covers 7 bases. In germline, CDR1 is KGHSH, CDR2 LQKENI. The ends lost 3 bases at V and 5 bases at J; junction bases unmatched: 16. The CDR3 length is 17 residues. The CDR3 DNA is TGTGCCAGCTCACCGGGGACAGCGAGTAGACTTCGTGACGAGCAGTACTTC. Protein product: CASSPGTASRLRDEQYF.

CDR3 region: CASSMGDLPQETQYF. CDR3 coding DNA: TGTGCCAGTAGTATGGGGGACCTACCCCAAGAGACCCAGTACTTC. The chain combines TRBV19 with TRBJ2-5; D possibly uses TRBD1 or TRBD2 (5 bases each). This CDR3 spans 15 amino acids. Germline CDR1 and CDR2: LNHDA and SQIVND (reference sequence). The ends were cut back, 3 bases at V and 1 base at J, with 12 bases in the middle.

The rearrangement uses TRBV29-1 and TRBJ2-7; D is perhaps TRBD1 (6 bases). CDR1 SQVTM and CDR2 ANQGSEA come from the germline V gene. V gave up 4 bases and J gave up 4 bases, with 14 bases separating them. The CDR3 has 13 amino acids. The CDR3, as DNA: TGCAGCGTTGCCAAGGGCAGGGGATACGAGCAGTACTTC. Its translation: CSVAKGRGYEQYF.

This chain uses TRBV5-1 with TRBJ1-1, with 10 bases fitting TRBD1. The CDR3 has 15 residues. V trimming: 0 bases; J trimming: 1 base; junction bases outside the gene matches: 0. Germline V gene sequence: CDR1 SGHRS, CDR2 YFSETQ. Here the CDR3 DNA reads TGCGCCAGCAGCTTGGGGACAGGGGGGAACACTGAAGCTTTCTTT. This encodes CASSLGTGGNTEAFF.

The CDR3: CASSPSSRSSYNEQFF. The CDR3, as DNA: TGTGCCAGCTCACCCTCTAGCAGAAGCTCCTACAATGAGCAGTTCTTC. The chain combines TRBV18 with TRBJ2-1; tentative D call: TRBD2 (5 bases). The CDR3 spans 16 residues. CDR1 is KGHSH and CDR2 is LQKENI in the germline V gene. V was pared by 3 bases and J by 0 bases, with 12 bases between.

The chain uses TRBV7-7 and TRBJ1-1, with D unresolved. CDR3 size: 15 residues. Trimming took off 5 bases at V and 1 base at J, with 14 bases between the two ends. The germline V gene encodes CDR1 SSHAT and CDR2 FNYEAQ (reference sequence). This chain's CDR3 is CASSPRTGSNTEAFF. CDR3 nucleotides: TGTGCCAGCAGCCCTCGGACCGGATCGAACACTGAAGCTTTCTTT.

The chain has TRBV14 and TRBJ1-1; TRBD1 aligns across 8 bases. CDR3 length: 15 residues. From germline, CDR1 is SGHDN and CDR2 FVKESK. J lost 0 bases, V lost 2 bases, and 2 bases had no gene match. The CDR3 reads CASSQQGALNTEAFF. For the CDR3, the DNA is TGTGCCAGCAGCCAACAGGGGGCATTGAACACTGAAGCTTTCTTT.

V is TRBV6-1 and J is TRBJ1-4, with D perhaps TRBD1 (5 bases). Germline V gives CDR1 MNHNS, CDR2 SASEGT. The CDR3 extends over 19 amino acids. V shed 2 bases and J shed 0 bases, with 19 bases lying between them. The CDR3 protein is CASSEMGFWGLATNEKLFF. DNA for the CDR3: TGTGCCAGCAGTGAAATGGGGTTTTGGGGCCTCGCAACTAATGAAAAACTGTTTTTT.

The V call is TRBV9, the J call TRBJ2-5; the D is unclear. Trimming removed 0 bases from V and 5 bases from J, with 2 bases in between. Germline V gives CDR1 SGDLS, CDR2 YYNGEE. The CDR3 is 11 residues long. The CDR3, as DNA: TGTGCCAGCAGCGTAGATGAGACCCAGTACTTC. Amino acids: CASSVDETQYF.

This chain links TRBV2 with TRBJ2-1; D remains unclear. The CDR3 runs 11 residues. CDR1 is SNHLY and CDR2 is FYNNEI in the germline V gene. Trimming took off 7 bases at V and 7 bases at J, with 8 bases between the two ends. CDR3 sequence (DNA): TGTGCCAGCACTTCTTTAAATGAGCAGTTCTTC. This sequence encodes CASTSLNEQFF.

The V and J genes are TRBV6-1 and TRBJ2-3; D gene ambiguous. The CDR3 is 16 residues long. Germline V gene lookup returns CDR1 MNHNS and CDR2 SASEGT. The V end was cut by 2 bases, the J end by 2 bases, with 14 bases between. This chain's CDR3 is CASSEYFSGDTDTQYF. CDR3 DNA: TGTGCCAGCAGTGAATACTTTTCGGGCGACACAGATACGCAGTATTTT.

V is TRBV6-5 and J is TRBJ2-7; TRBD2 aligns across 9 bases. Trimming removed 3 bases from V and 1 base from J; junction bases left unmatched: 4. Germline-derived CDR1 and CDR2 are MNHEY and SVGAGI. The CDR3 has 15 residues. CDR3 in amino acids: CASSYLAGDSYEQYF. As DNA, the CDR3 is TGTGCCAGCAGTTATTTAGCGGGAGATTCCTACGAGCAGTACTTC.

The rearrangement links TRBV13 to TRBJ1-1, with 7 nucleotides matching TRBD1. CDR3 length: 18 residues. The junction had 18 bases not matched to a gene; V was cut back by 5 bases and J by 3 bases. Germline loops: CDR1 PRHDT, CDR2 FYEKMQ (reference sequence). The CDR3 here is CASSPPFLDRDGDTEAFF. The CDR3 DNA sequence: TGTGCCAGCAGCCCCCCTTTCCTCGACAGGGATGGGGACACTGAAGCTTTCTTT.

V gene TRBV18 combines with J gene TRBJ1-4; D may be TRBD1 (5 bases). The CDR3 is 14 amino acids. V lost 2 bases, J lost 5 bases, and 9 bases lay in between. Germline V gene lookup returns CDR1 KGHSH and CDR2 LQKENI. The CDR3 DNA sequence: TGTGCCAGCTCACCAAGACAGCAAAATGAAAAACTGTTTTTT. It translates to CASSPRQQNEKLFF.

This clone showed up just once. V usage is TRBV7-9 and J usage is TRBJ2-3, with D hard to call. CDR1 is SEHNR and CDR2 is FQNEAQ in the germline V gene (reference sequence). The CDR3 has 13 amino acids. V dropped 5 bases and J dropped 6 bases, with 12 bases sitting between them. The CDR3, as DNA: TGTGCCAGCAGCCCCGTATCGGCGGATACGCAGTATTTT. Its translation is CASSPVSADTQYF. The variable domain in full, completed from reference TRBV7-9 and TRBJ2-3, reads DTGVSQNPRHKITKRGQNVTFRCDPISEHNRLYWYRQTLGQGPEFLTYFQNEAQLEKSRLLSDRFSAERPKGSFSTLEIQRTEQGDSAMYLCASSPVSADTQYFGPGTRLTVL.

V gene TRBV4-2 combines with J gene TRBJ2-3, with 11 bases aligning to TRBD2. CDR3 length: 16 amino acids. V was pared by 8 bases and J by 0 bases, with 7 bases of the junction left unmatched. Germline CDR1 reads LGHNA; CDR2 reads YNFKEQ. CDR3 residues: CASGTSGPGSTDTQYF. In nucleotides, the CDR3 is TGTGCCAGCGGGACTAGCGGACCAGGAAGCACAGATACGCAGTATTTT.

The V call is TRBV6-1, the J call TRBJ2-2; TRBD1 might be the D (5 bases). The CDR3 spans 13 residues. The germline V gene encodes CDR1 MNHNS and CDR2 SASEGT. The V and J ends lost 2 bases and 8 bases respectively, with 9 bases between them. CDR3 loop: CASSEIPGGELFF. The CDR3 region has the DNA TGTGCCAGCAGTGAAATCCCAGGGGGGGAGCTGTTTTTT.

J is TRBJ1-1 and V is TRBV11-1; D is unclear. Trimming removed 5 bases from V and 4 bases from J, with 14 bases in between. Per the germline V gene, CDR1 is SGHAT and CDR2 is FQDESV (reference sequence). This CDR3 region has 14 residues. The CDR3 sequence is CASSPSALGTEAFF. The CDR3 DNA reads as TGTGCCAGCAGCCCAAGCGCATTAGGCACTGAAGCTTTCTTT. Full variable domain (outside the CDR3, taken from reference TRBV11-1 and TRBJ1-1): EAEVAQSPRYKITEKSQAVAFWCDPISGHATLYWYRQILGQGPELLVQFQDESVVDDSQLPKDRFSAERLKGVDSTLKIQPAELGDSAMYLCASSPSALGTEAFFGQGTRLTVV.

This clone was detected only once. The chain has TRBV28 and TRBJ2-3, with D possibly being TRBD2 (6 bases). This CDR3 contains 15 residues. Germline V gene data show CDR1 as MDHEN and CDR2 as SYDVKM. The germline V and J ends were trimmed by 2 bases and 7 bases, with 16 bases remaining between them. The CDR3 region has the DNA TGTGCCAGCAGTTTAGGGGGAGGTCGGGAAAATACGCAGTATTTT. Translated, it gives CASSLGGGRENTQYF.

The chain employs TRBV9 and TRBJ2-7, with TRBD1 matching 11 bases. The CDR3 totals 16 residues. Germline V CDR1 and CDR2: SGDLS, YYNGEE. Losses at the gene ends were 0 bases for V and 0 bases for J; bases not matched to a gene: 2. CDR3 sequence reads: CASSVDGTGGSYEQYF. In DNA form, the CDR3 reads TGTGCCAGCAGCGTAGACGGGACAGGGGGCTCCTACGAGCAGTACTTC.

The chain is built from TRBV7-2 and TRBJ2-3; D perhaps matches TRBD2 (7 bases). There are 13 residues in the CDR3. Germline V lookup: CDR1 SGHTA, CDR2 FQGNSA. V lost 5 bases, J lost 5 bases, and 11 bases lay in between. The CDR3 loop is CASSPRGGDTQYF. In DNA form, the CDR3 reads TGTGCCAGCAGCCCAAGGGGGGGAGATACGCAGTATTTT.

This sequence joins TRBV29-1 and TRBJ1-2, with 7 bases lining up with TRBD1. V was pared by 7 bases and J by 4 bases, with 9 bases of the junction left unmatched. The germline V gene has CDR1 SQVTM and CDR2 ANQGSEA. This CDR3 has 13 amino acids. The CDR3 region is CSAPTGTTYGYTF. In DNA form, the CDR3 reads TGCAGCGCCCCGACAGGGACAACCTATGGCTACACCTTC.

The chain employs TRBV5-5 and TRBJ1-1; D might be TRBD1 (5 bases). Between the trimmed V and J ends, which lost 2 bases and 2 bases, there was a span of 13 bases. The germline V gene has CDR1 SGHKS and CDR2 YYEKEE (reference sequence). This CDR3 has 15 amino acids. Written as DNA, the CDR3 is TGTGCCAGCAGCTTTAGCTTGACAGCCAACACTGAAGCTTTCTTT. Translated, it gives CASSFSLTANTEAFF.

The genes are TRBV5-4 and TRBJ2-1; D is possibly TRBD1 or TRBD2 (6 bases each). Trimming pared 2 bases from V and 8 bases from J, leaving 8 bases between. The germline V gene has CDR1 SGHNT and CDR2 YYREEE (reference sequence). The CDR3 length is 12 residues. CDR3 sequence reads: CASSLRGDEQFF. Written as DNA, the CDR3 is TGTGCCAGCAGCTTAAGGGGGGATGAGCAGTTCTTC.